This TCR beta chain was identified in a study of CD8 T cells in Susac syndrome. RNA totalling roughly 0.45 to 1 ug underwent reverse transcription with random hexamers. Coverage of TCR beta CDR3 amplification by immunoSEQ multiplex PCR extended to 54 Vbeta and 13 Jbeta. TCRdb used MiXCR to reprocess the immunoSEQ multiplex PCR reads, holding one entry per CDR3 protein. The top ten hold approximately 0.2% of the sample, which has approximately 300,000 distinct CDR3 sequences, around 85% seen once. Purification of the CD8+ and CD4+ T cells relied on negative isolation, and TEMRA cells underwent FACS enrichment. This CDR3 is built from 14 residues. Germline assignment: CDR1 GTSNPN and CDR2 SVGIG (reference sequence). V shed 1 base, J shed 3 bases, and the junction held 4 bases outside the gene matches.

This chain links TRBV30 with TRBJ2-7; 9 nucleotides agree with TRBD1. The sequence was collected from a human donor with multiple sclerosis. The specimen sequenced was CD8+ T cells from PBMCs. This CDR3 is CAWSEGTGNYEQYF. CDR3 coding DNA: TGTGCCTGGAGTGAGGGGACAGGGAACTACGAGCAGTACTTC.